Presented here are 10 T cell receptor beta chains from one specimen sequenced in a study of blood T cell repertoires in COVID-19. Profiling relied on immunoSEQ multiplex PCR, and the TCRdb table lists in-frame clones only, not all of them. In the table there are tens of thousands of clones, about 80% of which are singletons. Sample: peripheral blood. The receptors here all came from a woman between 65 and 79 years old with acute or convalescent COVID-19.

This clone was recorded a few times. V and J are TRBV7-9 and TRBJ2-1; a possible D gene is TRBD1 (5 bases). V lost 6 bases and J 5 bases, leaving 14 bases between the germline ends. There are 14 residues in the CDR3. Germline V lookup: CDR1 SEHNR, CDR2 FQNEAQ (reference sequence). The CDR3, as DNA: TGTGCCAGCAGGGCTACAACAGGAAACAATGAGCAGTTCTTC. Protein product: CASRATTGNNEQFF.

V is TRBV19 and J is TRBJ2-5; 10 positions match TRBD2. The ends lost 1 base at V and 4 bases at J; junction bases unmatched: 3. The CDR3 loop spans 15 amino acids. The V gene's germline CDR1 is LNHDA and CDR2 SQIVND (reference sequence). The CDR3 coding sequence is TGTGCCAGTAGTATAGGAAGCGGGGGGGCAGAGACCCAGTACTTC. Translating it yields CASSIGSGGAETQYF.

This chain uses TRBV19 with TRBJ2-4, with 12 bases lining up with TRBD1. This CDR3 is built from 20 residues. V trimming: 1 base; J trimming: 11 bases; junction bases outside the gene matches: 21. The germline CDR1 and CDR2 sequences are LNHDA and SQIVND (reference sequence). For the CDR3, the DNA is TGTGCCAGTAGTATAGTTCGCCTGAGATCGGGACAGGGGGCGGTGGGGCTTCAGTACTTC. This encodes CASSIVRLRSGQGAVGLQYF.

This chain joins TRBV11-1 and TRBJ2-3, with a weak D call TRBD1 (7 bases). V shed 2 bases and J shed 5 bases, with 14 bases lying between them. Germline V CDR1 and CDR2: SGHAT, FQDESV (reference sequence). This CDR3 contains 15 residues. The DNA of the CDR3 is TGTGCCAGCAGCTTACGTAGGGGGCGGGAAGATACGCAGTATTTT. Translating gives CASSLRRGREDTQYF.

Only a few counts were recorded for this clone. This chain connects TRBV9 to TRBJ1-4; 9 bases map to TRBD1. V lost 0 bases, J lost 7 bases, and 7 bases stayed unmatched. Germline-derived CDR1 and CDR2 are SGDLS and YYNGEE. The CDR3 extends over 16 amino acids. The CDR3 coding sequence is TGTGCCAGCAGCGTAGGTGCGGGACAGGGAGGTGAAAAACTGTTTTTT. It is translated as CASSVGAGQGGEKLFF.

The chain has TRBV5-1 and TRBJ1-1; TRBD1 agrees at 7 bases. Germline V CDR1 and CDR2: SGHRS, YFSETQ. The CDR3 has 15 amino acids. V dropped 4 bases and J dropped 10; count of bases not matched to a gene: 16. Written as DNA, the CDR3 is TGCGCCAGCAGCGCAGACTTGGGCGGGCACAGGGGAGCTTTCTTT. It yields the protein CASSADLGGHRGAFF.

This sequence joins TRBV6-5 and TRBJ2-5; the match to TRBD1 covers 9 bases. The CDR3 sequence is 14 residues long. CDR1 is MNHEY, CDR2 SVGAGI, per germline. Trimming took 8 bases from V and 7 from J; bases not matched to a gene: 11. The CDR3 sequence is CASSLGTGLGTQYF. The CDR3 DNA is TGTGCCAGCTCCCTCGGGACAGGGTTAGGGACCCAGTACTTC.

This clone was seen only once. The gene calls are TRBV2 and TRBJ2-2; TRBD1 matches 10 bases. Losses at the gene ends were 4 bases for V and 4 bases for J; bases not matched to a gene: 15. Germline lookup yields CDR1 SNHLY and CDR2 FYNNEI. The CDR3 is 19 residues long. The CDR3 sequence is CASSVFGTGVRDFTGELFF. Here the CDR3 DNA reads TGTGCCAGCAGTGTTTTTGGGACAGGGGTTCGAGACTTCACCGGGGAGCTGTTTTTT.

This chain connects TRBV6-2 or TRBV6-3 to TRBJ1-2; TRBD1 is a possible D gene (5 bases). Germline V gene lookup returns CDR1 MNHEY and CDR2 SVGEGT. Trimming cost V 7 bases and J 0 bases, with 12 bases left between them. The CDR3 contains 14 residues. CDR3 nucleotides: TGTGCCAGCAACCCGACAGCTTCTAACTATGGCTACACCTTC. This sequence encodes CASNPTASNYGYTF.

The rearrangement joins TRBV7-3 to TRBJ2-4; perhaps TRBD1 as D (6 bases). The CDR3 loop spans 12 amino acids. The germline CDR1 and CDR2 sequences are SGHTA and FQGTGA. Between the trimmed V and J ends, which lost 5 bases and 8 bases, there was a span of 10 bases. For the CDR3, the DNA is TGTGCCAGCAGCGAAGGGGGAGACATTCAGTACTTC. Its translation is CASSEGGDIQYF.